These T cell receptor beta chains were read from a single sample in a study of CD8 T cells in Susac syndrome. TCRdb independently ran MiXCR on the immunoSEQ multiplex PCR reads; one entry per CDR3 protein. The data show more than 120,000 distinct CDR3 sequences, less than 95% seen once. Sequencing used CD4+ T cells from PBMCs. These receptors were obtained from a human donor in good health. Both conserved end residues are part of each CDR3. Each record gives: V gene, clone size, J gene, D gene, CDR3 protein, CDR3 DNA. D genes are given only for firm matches. Rows may omit the clone size; those that give it use once, few, many or a size class.

V: TRBV7-9; size: -; J: TRBJ1-2; D: TRBD1; CDR3: CASSLQGAGNGYTF; DNA: TGTGCCAGCAGCTTACAGGGGGCAGGGAATGGCTACACCTTC
V: TRBV12-3/TRBV12-4; size: once; J: TRBJ1-2; D: -; CDR3: CASSLNRDGYGYTF; DNA: TGTGCCAGCAGTTTAAACCGGGACGGGTATGGCTACACCTTC
V: TRBV20-1; size: -; J: TRBJ2-5; D: -; CDR3: CSARSRLVDETQYF; DNA: TGCAGTGCTAGATCTAGACTAGTAGATGAGACCCAGTACTTC
V: TRBV19; size: once; J: TRBJ1-5; D: -; CDR3: CASSLRLGRGQPQHF; DNA: TGTGCCAGTAGTCTCCGCCTGGGAAGGGGTCAGCCCCAGCATTTT
V: TRBV5-6; size: -; J: TRBJ1-3; D: -; CDR3: CASSLSLDRNTIYF; DNA: TGTGCCAGCAGCTTGTCCCTCGACAGAAACACCATATATTTT
V: TRBV20-1; size: -; J: TRBJ2-6; D: -; CDR3: CSARDDVRERHVLTF; DNA: TGCAGTGCTAGAGACGATGTGCGGGAAAGGCACGTCCTGACTTTC
V: TRBV6-2/TRBV6-3; size: -; J: TRBJ2-7; D: TRBD2; CDR3: CASSSRGGSGSAPRFSYEQYF; DNA: TGTGCCAGCAGTTCCCGGGGAGGGAGCGGGAGTGCCCCCCGTTTCTCCTACGAGCAGTACTTC
V: TRBV18; size: -; J: TRBJ1-5; D: -; CDR3: CASSPGGAGPNQPQHF; DNA: TGTGCCAGCTCACCAGGAGGGGCAGGACCTAATCAGCCCCAGCATTTT
V: TRBV3-1; size: -; J: TRBJ2-5; D: -; CDR3: CASSPNRRSETQYF; DNA: TGTGCCAGCAGCCCGAACCGGAGATCGGAGACCCAGTACTTC
V: TRBV28; size: -; J: TRBJ1-1; D: -; CDR3: CASGSPGANTEAFF; DNA: TGTGCCAGCGGCTCCCCCGGGGCTAACACTGAAGCTTTCTTT
V: TRBV6-6; size: -; J: TRBJ2-1; D: TRBD2; CDR3: CASSFTSGPYNEQFF; DNA: TGTGCCAGCAGTTTCACTAGCGGCCCCTACAATGAGCAGTTCTTC
V: TRBV27; size: -; J: TRBJ1-4; D: -; CDR3: CASRGGIANEKLFF; DNA: TGTGCCAGCAGAGGGGGGATTGCTAATGAAAAACTGTTTTTT
V: TRBV12-3/TRBV12-4; size: -; J: TRBJ1-1; D: -; CDR3: CASSHRVVDLNTEAFF; DNA: TGTGCCAGCAGCCACCGCGTCGTGGACCTGAACACTGAAGCTTTCTTT
V: TRBV5-4; size: -; J: TRBJ1-4; D: TRBD1; CDR3: CASSAPGQGYGANEKLFF; DNA: TGTGCCAGCAGCGCTCCGGGACAGGGGTATGGAGCTAATGAAAAACTGTTTTTT
V: TRBV2; size: few; J: TRBJ2-7; D: -; CDR3: CASSGSDEQYF; DNA: TGTGCCAGCAGTGGATCCGACGAGCAGTACTTC
V: TRBV20-1; size: -; J: TRBJ2-7; D: TRBD2; CDR3: CSAPGGSDSYEQYF; DNA: TGCAGTGCTCCGGGGGGTAGCGACTCCTACGAGCAGTACTTC
V: TRBV20-1; size: -; J: TRBJ2-7; D: TRBD2; CDR3: CSAPGEGAYEQYF; DNA: TGCAGTGCTCCCGGGGAGGGAGCCTACGAGCAGTACTTC
V: TRBV12-3/TRBV12-4; size: -; J: TRBJ1-2; D: -; CDR3: CASSFTGTAILYGYTF; DNA: TGTGCCAGCAGCTTCACCGGGACTGCGATCCTCTATGGCTACACCTTC
V: TRBV7-3; size: -; J: TRBJ2-5; D: TRBD2; CDR3: CASSPGRLAGALGETQYF; DNA: TGTGCCAGCAGCCCTGGTCGTCTAGCGGGAGCCCTTGGGGAGACCCAGTACTTC